A selection of T cell receptor beta chains follows, all from one sample in a study of siplizumab effects on memory and regulatory T cells. Measured with immunoSEQ multiplex PCR; TCRdb has only the in-frame clones, and not every one. The sample has some 100,000 clones; roughly 97% are singletons. Sequenced input: naive CD4+ T cells sorted from blood. These receptors were taken from a human donor in good health. Both conserved end residues are part of each CDR3. Fields, in order: CDR3 DNA, CDR3 protein, D gene, clone size, J gene, V gene. D genes are given only for firm matches. A row's size may be missing; if present it is once, few, many or a size class.

CDR3nt: TGTGCCAGCAGCCCGGGGGGGCCGAACTATGGCTACACCTTC
CDR3aa: CASSPGGPNYGYTF
d_gene: .
abundance: .
j_gene: TRBJ1-2
v_gene: TRBV7-2

CDR3nt: TGTGCCAGCAGCTTATTGGTTGGGGAAGGGTTTGAGCAGTACTTC
CDR3aa: CASSLLVGEGFEQYF
d_gene: .
abundance: .
j_gene: TRBJ2-7
v_gene: TRBV7-3

CDR3nt: TGCAGTGCTAACGAGGAAGATACGCAGTATTTT
CDR3aa: CSANEEDTQYF
d_gene: .
abundance: .
j_gene: TRBJ2-3
v_gene: TRBV20-1

CDR3nt: TGCGCCAGCAGCACACAGGGTTACACTGAAGCTTTCTTT
CDR3aa: CASSTQGYTEAFF
d_gene: .
abundance: few
j_gene: TRBJ1-1
v_gene: TRBV5-1

CDR3nt: TGTGCCATCAGTGATAGCGGGGGGTTCACAGATACGCAGTATTTT
CDR3aa: CAISDSGGFTDTQYF
d_gene: TRBD2
abundance: once
j_gene: TRBJ2-3
v_gene: TRBV10-3

CDR3nt: TGTGCCATCAGTGAGTGGGGACAGGGACCAGAAAAACTGTTTTTT
CDR3aa: CAISEWGQGPEKLFF
d_gene: TRBD1
abundance: .
j_gene: TRBJ1-4
v_gene: TRBV10-3

CDR3nt: TGCGCCAGCAGCCAACCTACAGGGGCAGGGAATGAGCAGTTCTTC
CDR3aa: CASSQPTGAGNEQFF
d_gene: TRBD1
abundance: .
j_gene: TRBJ2-1
v_gene: TRBV4-1

CDR3nt: TGCGCCAGCAGCTCGAACGACAGGGTTGTAGCTTTCTTT
CDR3aa: CASSSNDRVVAFF
d_gene: TRBD1
abundance: .
j_gene: TRBJ1-1
v_gene: TRBV5-1

CDR3nt: TGTGCCAGCACTGCCGGGACAGGGGTCCTTTTTGGCTACACCTTC
CDR3aa: CASTAGTGVLFGYTF
d_gene: TRBD1
abundance: .
j_gene: TRBJ1-2
v_gene: TRBV6-1

CDR3nt: TGTGCCAGCAGGCCCTGGAATCAGCCCCAGCATTTT
CDR3aa: CASRPWNQPQHF
d_gene: .
abundance: once
j_gene: TRBJ1-5
v_gene: TRBV7-9

CDR3nt: TGTGCCAGCAGCCGTACGGACTCGTCCGCGGAGACCCAGTACTTC
CDR3aa: CASSRTDSSAETQYF
d_gene: .
abundance: .
j_gene: TRBJ2-5
v_gene: TRBV2

CDR3nt: TGTGCCAGCAGCCAAGAAGTTTGGGGAGATACGCAGTATTTT
CDR3aa: CASSQEVWGDTQYF
d_gene: .
abundance: .
j_gene: TRBJ2-3
v_gene: TRBV14

CDR3nt: TGTGCCAGCAGCTTAGCGAGCGGGGGAAACATTCAGTACTTC
CDR3aa: CASSLASGGNIQYF
d_gene: TRBD2
abundance: .
j_gene: TRBJ2-4
v_gene: TRBV7-2

CDR3nt: TGTGCCAGCCGACAGGGGGCCTACGAGCAGTACTTC
CDR3aa: CASRQGAYEQYF
d_gene: TRBD1
abundance: .
j_gene: TRBJ2-7
v_gene: TRBV28

CDR3nt: TGTGCCAGCTCACCGGTCCTTTTAGGGGGTGGCTACGAGCAGTACTTC
CDR3aa: CASSPVLLGGGYEQYF
d_gene: .
abundance: .
j_gene: TRBJ2-7
v_gene: TRBV18

CDR3nt: TGTGCCAGCTCACCACAGGGTTCGGAGTCTAAAGCTTTCTTT
CDR3aa: CASSPQGSESKAFF
d_gene: .
abundance: .
j_gene: TRBJ1-1
v_gene: TRBV18

CDR3nt: TGTGCCAGCAGTACCCGGACGGGACTCTACGAGCAGTACTTC
CDR3aa: CASSTRTGLYEQYF
d_gene: .
abundance: .
j_gene: TRBJ2-7
v_gene: TRBV2

CDR3nt: TGTGCCAGCAGCGTAGCCGCGTATGGCTACACCTTC
CDR3aa: CASSVAAYGYTF
d_gene: .
abundance: .
j_gene: TRBJ1-2
v_gene: TRBV9